One sample yielded the 23 T cell receptor beta chains listed below, sequenced in a study of control samples from healthy donors and cancer patients. The table came from immunoSEQ multiplex PCR; TCRdb's copy has only in-frame clones and leaves some out. This sample has tens of thousands of clones, with over 90% found just once. Specimen: blood. These receptors all come from a woman aged 25 to 39 in good health.

The V call is TRBV11-3, the J call TRBJ2-3; weak D call: TRBD1 (6 bases). CDR3 length equals 16 residues. The ends were cut back, 1 base at V and 2 bases at J, with 13 bases in the middle. In germline, CDR1 is SGHNT, CDR2 YENEEA. The chain's CDR3 is CASSLGIRQATDTQYF. The CDR3 nucleotides read TGTGCCAGCAGCTTAGGTATACGACAGGCCACAGATACGCAGTATTTT.

The chain has TRBV2 and TRBJ1-2, with D maybe TRBD1 (5 bases). This CDR3 is 14 amino acids long. Germline V gene lookup returns CDR1 SNHLY and CDR2 FYNNEI. Trimming stripped 11 bases from V and 5 bases from J, with 21 bases between. DNA for the CDR3: TGTGCCGGCAATACGGGGACGGGGAAATATGGCTACACCTTC. It yields the protein CAGNTGTGKYGYTF.

This chain links TRBV9 with TRBJ2-3; D may be TRBD1 (6 bases). Germline CDR1 and CDR2: SGDLS and YYNGEE. The CDR3 is 16 residues long. Trimming shortened V by 3 bases and J by 0 bases, and 14 bases separated the two germline ends. The CDR3 region has the DNA TGTGCCAGCAGCGGGGGACAAAGGGAGAGCACAGATACGCAGTATTTT. Translating gives CASSGGQRESTDTQYF.

The rearrangement links TRBV5-1 to TRBJ2-2; possibly TRBD1 for D (5 bases). V lost 4 bases to trimming and J lost 7 bases, with 11 bases between them. This CDR3 has 13 residues. Germline V lookup: CDR1 SGHRS, CDR2 YFSETQ. The CDR3 is CASSLIRGGELFF. Here the CDR3 DNA reads TGCGCCAGCAGCCTGATTAGGGGCGGGGAGCTGTTTTTT.

The chain is built from TRBV15 and TRBJ1-4; D uncertain. V was cut by 0 bases and J by 8 bases, with 13 bases left in between. The CDR3 has 15 residues. Germline V CDR1 and CDR2: LNHNV, YYDKDF (reference sequence). The CDR3 here is CATSRDKSEQEKLFF. CDR3 nucleotides: TGTGCCACCAGCAGAGATAAGAGCGAGCAGGAAAAACTGTTTTTT. The variable domain in full, completed from reference TRBV15 and TRBJ1-4, reads DAMVIQNPRYQVTQFGKPVTLSCSQTLNHNVMYWYQQKSSQAPKLLFHYYDKDFNNEADTPDNFQSRRPNTSFCFLDIRSPGLGDTAMYLCATSRDKSEQEKLFFGSGTQLSVL.

V gene TRBV5-1 combines with J gene TRBJ1-5; TRBD1 agrees at 7 bases. Germline trimming cut 3 bases from V and 1 base from J; bases unmatched to any gene: 1. The CDR3 has 14 residues. From germline, CDR1 is SGHRS and CDR2 YFSETQ. The CDR3 loop is CASSWDSSNQPQHF. CDR3 in DNA: TGCGCCAGCAGCTGGGACAGCAGCAATCAGCCCCAGCATTTT.

The chain has TRBV9 and TRBJ1-3; D remains ambiguous. The ends were cut back, 0 bases at V and 2 bases at J, with 6 bases in the middle. Germline-derived CDR1 and CDR2 are SGDLS and YYNGEE. The CDR3 covers 14 residues. The DNA for the CDR3 is TGTGCCAGCAGCGTAGAAGACGCTGGAAACACCATATATTTT. This codes for CASSVEDAGNTIYF.

The J gene is TRBJ2-3, the V gene TRBV28; D not certain. V shed 8 bases and J shed 5 bases, with 14 bases lying between them. The CDR3 sequence is 13 residues long. In germline, CDR1 is MDHEN, CDR2 SYDVKM. The chain's CDR3 is CASQTPLKDTQYF. CDR3 DNA sequence: TGTGCCAGCCAAACCCCTTTGAAAGATACGCAGTATTTT. Variable domain in full (rest from reference TRBV28 and TRBJ2-3): DVKVTQSSRYLVKRTGEKVFLECVQDMDHENMFWYRQDPGLGLRLIYFSYDVKMKEKGDIPEGYSVSREKKERFSLILESASTNQTSMYLCASQTPLKDTQYFGPGTRLTVL.

The CDR3 sequence is CAWSVGVSRNTIYF. The CDR3 bases are TGTGCCTGGAGTGTGGGGGTGAGCCGAAACACCATATATTTT. The genes are TRBV30 and TRBJ1-3; maybe TRBD1 (5 bases). Germline CDR1 is GTSNPN and CDR2 is SVGIG (reference sequence). Trimming took off 0 bases at V and 5 bases at J, with 11 bases between the two ends. This CDR3 comprises 14 residues.

This clone showed up just once. The CDR3 spells CASSDFPLGGEYNEQFF. The CDR3 DNA reads TGTGCCAGCAGTGACTTCCCATTGGGCGGGGAATACAATGAGCAGTTCTTC. The rearrangement uses TRBV6-4 and TRBJ2-1, with a tentative D call TRBD2 (6 bases). This CDR3 contains 17 residues. CDR1 and CDR2 (germline): MRHNA, SNTAGT. V dropped 1 base and J dropped 4 bases, with 17 bases sitting between them.

V usage is TRBV7-9 and J usage is TRBJ1-5; 7 positions match TRBD1. The CDR3 loop spans 15 amino acids. Per the germline V gene, CDR1 is SEHNR and CDR2 is FQNEAQ (reference sequence). J lost 4 bases, V lost 1 base, and 4 bases had no gene match. The CDR3 nucleotides read TGTGCCAGCAGCTTAGGAGGGGGCGAAAATCAGCCCCAGCATTTT. This translates into CASSLGGGENQPQHF.

A single count supports this clone. The J gene is TRBJ2-7, the V gene TRBV11-2; TRBD2 might be the D (5 bases). CDR3 length equals 16 residues. V gave up 5 bases and J gave up 2 bases, with 19 bases separating them. Germline CDR1 and CDR2: SGHAT and FQNNGV. The CDR3 is CASSPTQREWTYEQYV. As DNA, the CDR3 is TGTGCCAGCAGCCCGACCCAGAGGGAGTGGACCTACGAGCAGTACGTC.

This chain uses TRBV11-3 with TRBJ2-5; maybe TRBD1 (6 bases). CDR3 length: 13 amino acids. CDR1 is SGHNT and CDR2 is YENEEA in the germline V gene. V dropped 5 bases and J dropped 5 bases, with 12 bases sitting between them. The CDR3 DNA reads as TGTGCCAGCAGCGTAAGGGACATGGAGACCCAGTACTTC. Translated, it gives CASSVRDMETQYF.

V and J are TRBV3-1 (or the pseudogene TRBV3-2) and TRBJ1-5, with a possible D match to TRBD1 (6 bases). The CDR3 has 18 amino acids. Trimming took off 1 base at V and 2 bases at J, with 18 bases between the two ends. CDR1 and CDR2 from the germline V gene are LGHDT and YNNKEL (reference sequence). The CDR3 is CASSQAQIGGGGNQPQHF. As DNA, the CDR3 is TGTGCCAGCAGCCAAGCCCAAATCGGAGGGGGAGGCAATCAGCCCCAGCATTTT.

The chain couples TRBV6-5 to TRBJ1-1; maybe TRBD1 (6 bases). The germline V gene has CDR1 MNHEY and CDR2 SVGAGI. The CDR3 contains 15 residues. Trimming pared 6 bases from V and 0 bases from J, leaving 14 bases between. The CDR3 nucleotides are TGTGCCAGCAGGGGGGGGCGAGGGGTGAACACTGAAGCTTTCTTT. It translates to CASRGGRGVNTEAFF.

This sequence joins TRBV12-3 or TRBV12-4 and TRBJ1-2; D is unresolved. V was cut by 3 bases and J by 6 bases, with 8 bases left in between. This CDR3 region has 12 residues. The CDR3 here is CASSFVRDGYTF. The DNA for the CDR3 is TGTGCCAGCAGTTTTGTCAGAGATGGCTACACCTTC.

The rearrangement links TRBV4-1 to TRBJ1-5, with 7 bases identical to TRBD1. The CDR3 has 15 amino acids. With 4 bases clipped from V and 8 bases from J, the junction kept 11 bases outside the gene matches. CDR1 and CDR2 (germline): MGHRA, YSYEKL. CDR3 loop: CASSPKEGAREPQHF. The DNA of the CDR3 is TGCGCCAGCAGCCCAAAGGAGGGGGCGAGGGAGCCCCAGCATTTT.

The J gene is TRBJ1-4, the V gene TRBV28; 7 bases line up with TRBD1. The length of the CDR3 is 16 residues. CDR1 is MDHEN, CDR2 SYDVKM, per germline. The junction had 9 bases not matched to a gene; V was cut back by 3 bases and J by 5 bases. The CDR3 DNA sequence: TGTGCCAGCAGTTTCATCTGGGACAGCAGAAATGAAAAACTGTTTTTT. It yields the protein CASSFIWDSRNEKLFF.

The rearrangement uses TRBV5-1 and TRBJ2-1; D might be TRBD1 (5 bases). This CDR3 spans 14 amino acids. With 4 bases removed from V and 2 bases from J, the gap between germline ends came to 10 bases. The germline gives CDR1 SGHRS, CDR2 YFSETQ. CDR3: CASSVTGTYNEQFF. The DNA of the CDR3 is TGCGCCAGCAGCGTAACAGGTACCTACAATGAGCAGTTCTTC.

The chain employs TRBV5-1 and TRBJ1-1; D gene unclear. The CDR3 runs 13 residues. V lost 5 bases and J lost 0, with 8 bases in between. The V gene's germline CDR1 is SGHRS and CDR2 YFSETQ. Here the CDR3 reads CASRAVLNTEAFF. In DNA form, the CDR3 reads TGCGCCAGCAGAGCGGTACTGAACACTGAAGCTTTCTTT. Full variable domain (rest looked up from reference TRBV5-1 and TRBJ1-1): KAGVTQTPRYLIKTRGQQVTLSCSPISGHRSVSWYQQTPGQGLQFLFEYFSETQRNKGNFPGRFSGRQFSNSRSEMNVSTLELGDSALYLCASRAVLNTEAFFGQGTRLTVV.

In this sample, this clone turned up once. The chain links TRBV6-5 to TRBJ1-6; D is uncertain. V was cut by 0 bases and J by 9 bases, with 6 bases left in between. CDR1 and CDR2 (germline): MNHEY, SVGAGI. CDR3 length: 13 residues. DNA for the CDR3: TGTGCCAGCAGTTACTCGGACCTTTCACCCCTCCACTTT. This encodes CASSYSDLSPLHF.

The genes are TRBV3-1 (or the pseudogene TRBV3-2) and TRBJ2-6; 8 bases agree with TRBD1. CDR3 length: 15 residues. Germline loops: CDR1 LGHDT, CDR2 YNNKEL (reference sequence). After removal of 4 bases from V and 2 bases from J, the junction contained 1 base not matched to a gene. The CDR3 sequence: CASSRDRPGANVLTF. The CDR3 nucleotides are TGTGCCAGCAGCCGGGACAGGCCTGGGGCCAACGTCCTGACTTTC.

The gene calls are TRBV19 and TRBJ1-5, with TRBD1 matching 9 bases. V lost 7 bases, J lost 9 bases, and 13 bases stayed unmatched. The CDR3 consists of 15 residues. CDR1 and CDR2 from the germline V gene are LNHDA and SQIVND (reference sequence). The CDR3 DNA is TGTGCCAGTACCAAAACGGGACAGGGAAAACGGCCCCAGCATTTT. Protein sequence: CASTKTGQGKRPQHF.